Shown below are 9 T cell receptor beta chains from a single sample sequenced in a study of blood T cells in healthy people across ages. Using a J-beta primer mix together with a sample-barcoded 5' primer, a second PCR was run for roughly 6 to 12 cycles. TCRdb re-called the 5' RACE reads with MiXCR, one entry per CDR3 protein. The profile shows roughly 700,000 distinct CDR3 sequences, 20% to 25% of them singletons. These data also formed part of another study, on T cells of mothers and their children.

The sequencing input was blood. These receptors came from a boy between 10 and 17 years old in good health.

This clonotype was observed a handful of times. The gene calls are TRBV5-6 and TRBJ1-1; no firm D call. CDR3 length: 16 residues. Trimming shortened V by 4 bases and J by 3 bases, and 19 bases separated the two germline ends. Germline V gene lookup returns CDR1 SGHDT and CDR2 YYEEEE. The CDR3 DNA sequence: TGTGCCAGCAGCCCCCTGGAGGAGATAAAGGACACTGAAGCTTTCTTT. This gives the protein CASSPLEEIKDTEAFF.

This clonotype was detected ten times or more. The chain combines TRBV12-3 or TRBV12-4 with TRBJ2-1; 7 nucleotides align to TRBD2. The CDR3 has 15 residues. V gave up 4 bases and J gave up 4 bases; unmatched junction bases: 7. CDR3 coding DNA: TGTGCCAGCAGTTCTTGGCGCGGGAGTTACAATGAGCAGTTCTTC. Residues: CASSSWRGSYNEQFF.

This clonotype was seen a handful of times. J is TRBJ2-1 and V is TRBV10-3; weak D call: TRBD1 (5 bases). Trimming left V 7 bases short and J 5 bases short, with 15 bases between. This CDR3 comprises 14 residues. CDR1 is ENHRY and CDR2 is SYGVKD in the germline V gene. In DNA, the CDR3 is TGTGCCATCAACCGACAGAGGACCCACAATGAGCAGTTCTTC. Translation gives CAINRQRTHNEQFF.

The CDR3 reads CSVTFGTKTQPQHF. The CDR3 coding sequence is TGCAGCGTTACGTTCGGGACAAAGACCCAGCCCCAGCATTTT. The genes are TRBV29-1 and TRBJ1-5; tentatively, D is TRBD1 (6 bases). The CDR3 extends over 14 amino acids. Germline CDR1 SQVTM, CDR2 ANQGSEA. V lost 5 bases and J 7 bases, leaving 18 bases between the germline ends.

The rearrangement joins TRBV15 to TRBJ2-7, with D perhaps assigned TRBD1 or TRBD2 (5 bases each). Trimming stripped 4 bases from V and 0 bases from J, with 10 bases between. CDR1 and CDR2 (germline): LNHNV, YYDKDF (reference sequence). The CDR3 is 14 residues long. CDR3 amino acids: CATSKQGPSYEQYF. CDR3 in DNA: TGTGCCACCAGCAAGCAGGGACCCTCCTACGAGCAGTACTTC.

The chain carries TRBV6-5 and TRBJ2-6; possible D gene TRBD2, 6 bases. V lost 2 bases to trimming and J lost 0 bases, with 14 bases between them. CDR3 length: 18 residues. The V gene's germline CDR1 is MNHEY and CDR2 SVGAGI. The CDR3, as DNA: TGTGCCAGCAGTTACGTTGGGGGGAGAACCTCTGGGGCCAACGTCCTGACTTTC. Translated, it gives CASSYVGGRTSGANVLTF.

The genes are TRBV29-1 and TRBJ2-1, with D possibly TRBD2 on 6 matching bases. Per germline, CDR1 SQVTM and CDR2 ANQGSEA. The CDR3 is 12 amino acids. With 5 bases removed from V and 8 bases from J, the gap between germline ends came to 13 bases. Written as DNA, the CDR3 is TGCAGCGTTTCGGGAGCCCCCGATGAGCAGTTCTTC. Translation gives CSVSGAPDEQFF.

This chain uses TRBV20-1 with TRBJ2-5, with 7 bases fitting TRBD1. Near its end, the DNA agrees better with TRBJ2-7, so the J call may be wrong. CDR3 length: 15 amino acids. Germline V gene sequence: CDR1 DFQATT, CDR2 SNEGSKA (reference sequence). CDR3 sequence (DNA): TGCAGTGCTAGGGTGATTGAGGGGGCCACATACGAGCAGTACTTC. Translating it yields CSARVIEGATYEQYF.

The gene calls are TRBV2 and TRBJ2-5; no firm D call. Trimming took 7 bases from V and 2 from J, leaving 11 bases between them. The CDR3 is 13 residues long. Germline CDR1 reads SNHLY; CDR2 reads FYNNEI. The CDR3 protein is CASKKGEQETQYF. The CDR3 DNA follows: TGTGCCAGCAAGAAAGGAGAACAAGAGACCCAGTACTTC. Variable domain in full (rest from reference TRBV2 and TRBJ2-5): EPEVTQTPSHQVTQMGQEVILRCVPISNHLYFYWYRQILGQKVEFLVSFYNNEISEKSEIFDDQFSVERPDGSNFTLKIRSTKLEDSAMYFCASKKGEQETQYFGPGTRLLVL.